This TCR beta chain emerged from a study of T cell repertoires in cytomegalovirus infection. TCRdb redid the calling of the reads with MiXCR, one entry per CDR3 protein. The sample holds around 310,000 distinct CDR3 sequences, 25% to 35% seen once. This clonotype was observed a single time. Its antigen is not known. The sample consisted of cultured PBMCs, taken from culture after CMV antigen stimulation. The sequence was obtained from a human donor in good health (CMV status not recorded). Some clones in this sample may be carry-over from other donors' samples.

CDR3 coding DNA: TGTGCCAGCATCGGAGGCCGACAGGGGATCGTTAATCAGCCCCAGCATTTT. The encoded protein is CASIGGRQGIVNQPQHF. This rearrangement joins TRBV12-3 or TRBV12-4 to TRBJ1-5, with 8 bases fitting TRBD1. Trimming at V came to 7 bases and at J to 4 bases, leaving 15 bases not matched to a gene. This CDR3 has 17 amino acids.